The 17 T cell receptor beta chains below were found in one sample sequenced in a study of T cell repertoires in cytomegalovirus infection. TCRdb independently ran MiXCR on the reads; one entry per CDR3 protein. Altogether 130,000 or so distinct CDR3 sequences are present, roughly 6.5% being singletons, with the ten largest covering more than 15%. Sequenced sample: PBMCs. Every receptor here comes from a human donor in good health (CMV status not recorded). Some clones in this sample may be carry-over from other donors' samples.

This clonotype appeared a few times. The rearrangement uses TRBV20-1 and TRBJ2-3; D gene uncertain. The V end lost 3 bases, the J end lost 1 base, and 8 bases lay between the germline ends. Germline V gene data show CDR1 as DFQATT and CDR2 as SNEGSKA (reference sequence). This CDR3 spans 13 amino acids. This CDR3 reads CSASGQGTDTQYF. CDR3 DNA sequence: TGCAGTGCTAGTGGCCAGGGCACAGATACGCAGTATTTT.

This chain's CDR3 is CASSFRGQGGLTQYF. The CDR3 nucleotides read TGTGCCAGCAGTTTTAGAGGTCAGGGAGGTTTAACGCAGTATTTT. The V gene is TRBV28, the J gene TRBJ2-3; tentative D call: TRBD2 (6 bases). The CDR3 totals 15 residues. Trimming stripped 3 bases from V and 9 bases from J, with 19 bases between. From germline, CDR1 is MDHEN and CDR2 SYDVKM. Full variable domain (remainder filled in from reference TRBV28 and TRBJ2-3): DVKVTQSSRYLVKRTGEKVFLECVQDMDHENMFWYRQDPGLGLRLIYFSYDVKMKEKGDIPEGYSVSREKKERFSLILESASTNQTSMYLCASSFRGQGGLTQYFGPGTRLTVL.

This clonotype was seen many times. The rearrangement links TRBV7-3 to TRBJ2-1, with D perhaps TRBD2 (7 bases). Germline values: CDR1 SGHTA, CDR2 FQGTGA. This CDR3 has 15 residues. V lost 5 bases and J 10 bases, leaving 21 bases between the germline ends. CDR3 region: CASSAQRGGLREQFF. In DNA, the CDR3 is TGTGCCAGCAGCGCACAGAGGGGGGGCCTTAGAGAGCAGTTCTTC.

This clonotype showed up many times. Written as DNA, the CDR3 is TGTGCCAGCAGCTCCCCCCAACGGGACCCGGGATTCTTGATTACTGAAGCTTTCTTT. It specifies CASSSPQRDPGFLITEAFF. V usage is TRBV7-9 and J usage is TRBJ1-1; D might be TRBD1 (5 bases). Germline V gene sequence: CDR1 SEHNR, CDR2 FQNEAQ (reference sequence). The CDR3 totals 19 residues. Trimming left V 4 bases short and J 5 bases short, with 29 bases between.

The sample holds many counts of this clonotype. V and J are TRBV14 and TRBJ2-7; TRBD1 matches at 11 bases. V was pared by 4 bases and J by 2 bases, with 10 bases of the junction left unmatched. Germline-derived CDR1 and CDR2 are SGHDN and FVKESK. CDR3 length: 17 amino acids. The CDR3 nucleotides read TGTGCCAGCAGCCCAGGGAAGGGACAGGGGGGTCCCTACGAGCAGTACTTC. It translates to CASSPGKGQGGPYEQYF.

This chain links TRBV15 with TRBJ2-6; unclear D gene. Deletions cut 1 base from V and 4 bases from J, with 8 bases between. Per germline, CDR1 LNHNV and CDR2 YYDKDF (reference sequence). The CDR3 is 15 residues long. The CDR3 DNA reads as TGTGCCACCAGCAGAGCGGTCCGGGGGGCCAACGTCCTGACTTTC. Its protein is CATSRAVRGANVLTF.

This clonotype was found a few times. V usage is TRBV18 and J usage is TRBJ1-1, with D possibly matching TRBD1 (6 bases). Trimming pared 0 bases from V and 2 bases from J, leaving 7 bases between. Germline V lookup: CDR1 KGHSH, CDR2 LQKENI. CDR3 size: 14 residues. The CDR3 DNA follows: TGTGCCAGCTCACCACCGACAGGCAACACTGAAGCTTTCTTT. This translates into CASSPPTGNTEAFF.

The gene calls are TRBV6-6 and TRBJ2-1; TRBD2 aligns across 11 bases. Per the germline V gene, CDR1 is MNHNY and CDR2 is SVGAGI (reference sequence). V was pared by 8 bases and J by 12 bases, with 15 bases of the junction left unmatched. This CDR3 is built from 15 residues. Here the CDR3 DNA reads TGTGCCAGCCAGGGAACTAGCGGGGGCGACCTGGGGCAGTTCTTC. Translation gives CASQGTSGGDLGQFF.

This clonotype was detected ten times or more. V is TRBV6-5 and J is TRBJ2-3; TRBD2 agrees at 14 bases. Trimming removed 1 base from V and 4 bases from J; junction bases left unmatched: 4. Germline V gene data show CDR1 as MNHEY and CDR2 as SVGAGI. The CDR3 covers 17 residues. Written as DNA, the CDR3 is TGTGCCAGCAGTTACTGGGGGACTAGCGGGGGCCCAGATACGCAGTATTTT. Translation gives CASSYWGTSGGPDTQYF.

This clonotype was recorded at least ten times. This chain uses TRBV7-2 with TRBJ1-3; D remains ambiguous. The CDR3 runs to 13 residues. Germline loops: CDR1 SGHTA, CDR2 FQGNSA. Deletions cut 7 bases from V and 0 bases from J, with 7 bases between. CDR3 coding DNA: TGTGCCAGCAAAGAGCACTCTGGAAACACCATATATTTT. It codes for CASKEHSGNTIYF.

Ten or more counts support this clonotype. This chain links TRBV7-2 with TRBJ2-7; D may be TRBD2 (6 bases). This CDR3 spans 15 amino acids. CDR1 SGHTA and CDR2 FQGNSA come from the germline V gene. Trimming pared 0 bases from V and 2 bases from J, leaving 11 bases between. This chain's CDR3 is CASSLAEGIAYEQYF. The CDR3 DNA follows: TGTGCCAGCAGCTTAGCGGAGGGAATCGCCTACGAGCAGTACTTC. Using reference TRBV7-2 and TRBJ2-7 for the parts outside the CDR3, the full variable domain is GAGVSQSPSNKVTEKGKDVELRCDPISGHTALYWYRQSLGQGLEFLIYFQGNSAPDKSGLPSDRFSAERTGGSVSTLTIQRTQQEDSAVYLCASSLAEGIAYEQYFGPGTRLTVT.

This clonotype was observed at least ten times. The gene calls are TRBV4-1 and TRBJ1-2; perhaps TRBD1 as D (6 bases). In germline, CDR1 is MGHRA, CDR2 YSYEKL. V was cut by 0 bases and J by 0 bases, with 11 bases left in between. CDR3 length: 16 amino acids. The CDR3 sequence: CASSQDRDTANYGYTF. The CDR3 DNA reads as TGCGCCAGCAGCCAAGACCGGGACACAGCTAACTATGGCTACACCTTC.

This clonotype was counted at least ten times. The genes are TRBV2 and TRBJ1-2, with D possibly matching TRBD1 (5 bases). V was trimmed by 7 bases and J by 8 bases, leaving 23 bases between them. Germline CDR1 reads SNHLY; CDR2 reads FYNNEI. The CDR3 has 15 residues. CDR3 loop: CASTEVRDGYQGYTF. Written as DNA, the CDR3 is TGTGCCAGCACCGAAGTCCGGGACGGATATCAGGGCTACACCTTC.

The table lists this clonotype with a few counts. The chain combines TRBV28 with TRBJ2-7; D gene unclear. CDR1 is MDHEN, CDR2 SYDVKM, per germline. Trimming removed 7 bases at V and 2 bases at J, with 15 bases between. The CDR3 contains 14 residues. The chain's CDR3 is CASTRHIQTYEQYF. The CDR3 DNA is TGTGCCAGCACCCGACACATACAGACCTACGAGCAGTACTTC.

At least ten counts were recorded for this clonotype. The V call is TRBV7-2, the J call TRBJ2-5, with 7 bases fitting TRBD1. The V and J ends lost 3 bases and 5 bases, in that order; junction bases with no gene match: 6. In germline, CDR1 is SGHTA, CDR2 FQGNSA. The CDR3 has 14 residues. CDR3 in DNA: TGTGCCAGCAGCTTGACAGGGTACGGGGAGACCCAGTACTTC. Amino acid sequence: CASSLTGYGETQYF.

This clonotype was detected only a few times. This chain links TRBV2 with TRBJ2-1; 9 bases line up with TRBD1. The CDR3 length is 15 residues. Germline V gives CDR1 SNHLY, CDR2 FYNNEI. The J segment lost 7 bases and the V segment lost 9 bases, leaving 13 bases of the junction unmatched. The CDR3 region has the DNA TGTGCCAGAGACCCCGGGACAGGGTTTATGAATGAGCAGTTCTTC. It encodes CARDPGTGFMNEQFF.

In this sample, this clonotype turned up many times. This chain uses TRBV11-2 with TRBJ2-1; 8 positions match TRBD1. Per the germline V gene, CDR1 is SGHAT and CDR2 is FQNNGV. V trimming: 4 bases; J trimming: 4 bases; junction bases outside the gene matches: 6. The CDR3 is 15 amino acids. CDR3 bases: TGTGCCAGCAGCTCACCGGACAGGGAATACAATGAGCAGTTCTTC. Its translation is CASSSPDREYNEQFF.